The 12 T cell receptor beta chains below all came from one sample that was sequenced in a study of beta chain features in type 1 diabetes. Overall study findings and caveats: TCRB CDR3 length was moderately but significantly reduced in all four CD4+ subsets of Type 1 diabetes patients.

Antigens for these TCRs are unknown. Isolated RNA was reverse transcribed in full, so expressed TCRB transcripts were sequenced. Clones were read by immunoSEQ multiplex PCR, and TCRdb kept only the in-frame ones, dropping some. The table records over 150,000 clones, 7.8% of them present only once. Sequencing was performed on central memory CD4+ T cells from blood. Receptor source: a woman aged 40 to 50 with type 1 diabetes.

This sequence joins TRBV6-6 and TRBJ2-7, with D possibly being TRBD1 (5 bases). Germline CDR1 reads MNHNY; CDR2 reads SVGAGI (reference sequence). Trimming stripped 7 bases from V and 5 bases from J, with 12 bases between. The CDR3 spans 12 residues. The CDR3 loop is CASTDSRNEQYF. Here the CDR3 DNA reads TGTGCCAGCACCGACAGTAGGAACGAGCAGTACTTC.

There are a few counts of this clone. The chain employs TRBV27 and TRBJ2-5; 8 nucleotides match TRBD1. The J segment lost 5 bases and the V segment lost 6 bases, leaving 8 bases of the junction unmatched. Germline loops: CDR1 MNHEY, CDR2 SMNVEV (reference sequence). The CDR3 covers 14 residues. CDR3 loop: CASSPRQGWETQYF. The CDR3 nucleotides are TGTGCCAGCAGCCCAAGACAGGGGTGGGAGACCCAGTACTTC.

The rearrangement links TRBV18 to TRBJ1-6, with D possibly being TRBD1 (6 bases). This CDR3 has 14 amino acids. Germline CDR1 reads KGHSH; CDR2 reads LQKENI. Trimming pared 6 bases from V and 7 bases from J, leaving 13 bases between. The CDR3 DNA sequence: TGTGCCAGCTCTGCACAGGGTGGCAATTCACCCCTCCACTTT. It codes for CASSAQGGNSPLHF.

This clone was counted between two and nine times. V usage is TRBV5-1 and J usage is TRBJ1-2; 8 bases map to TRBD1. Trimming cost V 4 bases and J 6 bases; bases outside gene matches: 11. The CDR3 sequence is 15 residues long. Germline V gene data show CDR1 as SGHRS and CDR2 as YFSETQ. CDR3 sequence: CASSPNAGGEDGYTF. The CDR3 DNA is TGCGCCAGCAGCCCCAACGCAGGGGGCGAAGATGGCTACACCTTC.

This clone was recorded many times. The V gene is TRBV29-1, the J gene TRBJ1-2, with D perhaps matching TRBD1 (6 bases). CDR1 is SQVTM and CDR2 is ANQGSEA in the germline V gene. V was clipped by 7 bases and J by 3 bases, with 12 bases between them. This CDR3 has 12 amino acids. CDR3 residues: CSARGADYGYTF. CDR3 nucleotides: TGCAGCGCCAGGGGTGCGGACTATGGCTACACCTTC.

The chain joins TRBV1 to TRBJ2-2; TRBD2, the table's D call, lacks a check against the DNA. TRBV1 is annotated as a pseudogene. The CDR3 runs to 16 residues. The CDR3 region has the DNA TGCACCAGCAGCCAATCCCCCTGGCGGGAGTGTGGGGAGCTGTTTTTT. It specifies CTSSQSPWRECGELFF.

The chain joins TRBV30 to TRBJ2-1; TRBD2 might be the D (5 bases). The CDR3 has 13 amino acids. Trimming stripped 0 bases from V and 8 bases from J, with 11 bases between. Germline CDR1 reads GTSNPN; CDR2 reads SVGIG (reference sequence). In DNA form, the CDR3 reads TGTGCCTGGAGTGTCACGGGATTGCATGAGCAGTTCTTC. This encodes CAWSVTGLHEQFF.

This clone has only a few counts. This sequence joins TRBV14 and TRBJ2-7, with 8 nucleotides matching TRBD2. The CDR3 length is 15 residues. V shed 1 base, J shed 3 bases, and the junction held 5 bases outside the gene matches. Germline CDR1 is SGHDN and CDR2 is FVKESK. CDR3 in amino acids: CASSQGSGGSYEQYF. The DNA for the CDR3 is TGTGCCAGCAGCCAAGGTTCGGGAGGGAGCTACGAGCAGTACTTC.

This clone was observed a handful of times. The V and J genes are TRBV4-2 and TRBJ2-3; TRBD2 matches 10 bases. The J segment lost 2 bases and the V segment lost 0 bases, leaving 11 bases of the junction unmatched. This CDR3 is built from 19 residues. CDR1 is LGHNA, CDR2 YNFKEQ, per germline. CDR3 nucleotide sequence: TGTGCCAGCAGCCAAGAGACGCGGTCTAGCGGGAGCCACACAGATACGCAGTATTTT. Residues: CASSQETRSSGSHTDTQYF.

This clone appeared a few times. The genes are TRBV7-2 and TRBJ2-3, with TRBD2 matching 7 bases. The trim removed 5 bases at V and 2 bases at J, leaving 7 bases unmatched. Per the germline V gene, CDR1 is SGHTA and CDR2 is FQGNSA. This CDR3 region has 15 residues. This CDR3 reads CASSPRLANTDTQYF. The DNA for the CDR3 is TGTGCCAGCAGCCCAAGACTAGCTAACACAGATACGCAGTATTTT.

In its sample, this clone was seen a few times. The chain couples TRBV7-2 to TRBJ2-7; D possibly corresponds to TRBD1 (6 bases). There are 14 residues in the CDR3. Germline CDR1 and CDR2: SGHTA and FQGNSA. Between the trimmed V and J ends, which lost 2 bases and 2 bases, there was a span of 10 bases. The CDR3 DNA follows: TGTGCCAGCAGCTTACACCAGGGGACCTACGAGCAGTACTTC. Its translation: CASSLHQGTYEQYF.

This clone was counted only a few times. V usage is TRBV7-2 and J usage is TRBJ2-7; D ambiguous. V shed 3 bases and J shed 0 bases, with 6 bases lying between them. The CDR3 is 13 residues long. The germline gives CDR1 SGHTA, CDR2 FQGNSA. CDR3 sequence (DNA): TGTGCCAGCAGCTTTGAGTTCTCCTACGAGCAGTACTTC. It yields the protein CASSFEFSYEQYF. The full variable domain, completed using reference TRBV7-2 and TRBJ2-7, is GAGVSQSPSNKVTEKGKDVELRCDPISGHTALYWYRQSLGQGLEFLIYFQGNSAPDKSGLPSDRFSAERTGGSVSTLTIQRTQQEDSAVYLCASSFEFSYEQYFGPGTRLTVT.